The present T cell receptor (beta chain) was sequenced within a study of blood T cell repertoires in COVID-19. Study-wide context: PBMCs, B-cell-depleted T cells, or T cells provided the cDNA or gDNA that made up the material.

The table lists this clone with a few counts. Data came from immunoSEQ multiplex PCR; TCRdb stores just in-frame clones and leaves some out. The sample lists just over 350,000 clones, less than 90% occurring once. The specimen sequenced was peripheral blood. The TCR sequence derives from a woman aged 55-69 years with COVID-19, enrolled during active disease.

The CDR3 protein is CAISDRTADSPLHF. In DNA form, the CDR3 reads TGTGCCATCAGTGATAGAACAGCAGATTCACCCCTCCACTTT. This sequence joins TRBV10-3 and TRBJ1-6; D is uncertain. Germline loops: CDR1 ENHRY, CDR2 SYGVKD. The CDR3 is 14 residues long. Deletions cut 3 bases from V and 8 bases from J, with 11 bases between.